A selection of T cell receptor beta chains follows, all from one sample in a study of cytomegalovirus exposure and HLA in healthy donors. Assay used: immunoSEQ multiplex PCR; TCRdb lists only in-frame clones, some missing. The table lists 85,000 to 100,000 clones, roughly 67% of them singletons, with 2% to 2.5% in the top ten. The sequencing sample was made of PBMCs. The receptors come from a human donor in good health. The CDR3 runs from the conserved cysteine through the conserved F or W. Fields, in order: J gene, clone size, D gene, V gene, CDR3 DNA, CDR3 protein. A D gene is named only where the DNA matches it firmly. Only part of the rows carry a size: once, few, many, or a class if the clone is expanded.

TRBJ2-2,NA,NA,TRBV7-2,TGTGCCAGCAGCGCGACCAACTCGAGGTCCGGGGAGCTGTTTTTT,CASSATNSRSGELFF
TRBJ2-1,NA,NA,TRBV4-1,TGCGCCAGCAGCCAAGATAGGGGGGGGGCTACGACCTACAATGAGCAGTTCTTC,CASSQDRGGATTYNEQFF
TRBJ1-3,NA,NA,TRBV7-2,TGTGCCAGCAGCTTAGACAGGGTAAACACCATATATTTT,CASSLDRVNTIYF
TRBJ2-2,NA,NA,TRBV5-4,TGTGCCAGCAGCGCCGGGGGGCTAACAAACACCGGGGAGCTGTTTTTT,CASSAGGLTNTGELFF
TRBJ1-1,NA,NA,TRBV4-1,TGCGCCAGCAGCCAATACAGGGACACTGAAGCTTTCTTT,CASSQYRDTEAFF
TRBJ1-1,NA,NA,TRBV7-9,TGCGCCAGCAGCATAAGGGGCTGGTCTGAAGCTTTCTTT,CASSIRGWSEAFF
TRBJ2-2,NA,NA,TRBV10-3,TGTGCCATCAGCGGGGGGCGAGGCACCGGGGAGCTGTTTTTT,CAISGGRGTGELFF
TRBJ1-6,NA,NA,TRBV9,TGTGCCAGCAGCGCCAGACAGGATAATTCACCCCTCCACTTT,CASSARQDNSPLHF
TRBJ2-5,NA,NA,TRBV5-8,TGTGCCAGCAGCTTGGGAGACAGGCTACAAGAGACCCAGTACTTC,CASSLGDRLQETQYF
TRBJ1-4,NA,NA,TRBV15,TGTGCCACCAGCAGAGACTTGGCAGGGTCTAATGAAAAACTGTTTTTT,CATSRDLAGSNEKLFF
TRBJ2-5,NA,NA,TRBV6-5,TGTGCCAGCAGTCTTCGCAGAGGTCAAGAGACCCAGTACTTC,CASSLRRGQETQYF
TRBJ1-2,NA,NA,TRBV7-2,TGTGCCAGCAGCGTTCGTTGGAGAGGCTACACCTTC,CASSVRWRGYTF
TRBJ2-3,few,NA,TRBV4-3,TGCGCCAGCAGCCAAGATCTAACCCGGGGGGCCACAGATACGCAGTATTTT,CASSQDLTRGATDTQYF
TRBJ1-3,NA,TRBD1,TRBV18,TGTGCCAGCTCACCCCGGACAGGGAACTCTGGAAACACCATATATTTT,CASSPRTGNSGNTIYF
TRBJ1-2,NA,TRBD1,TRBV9,TGTGCCAGCAGCGTAAAACAGGGGTCTAACTATGGCTACACCTTC,CASSVKQGSNYGYTF
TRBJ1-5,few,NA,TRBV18,TGTGCCAGCTCACCGAGGACAGATCAGCCCCAGCATTTT,CASSPRTDQPQHF
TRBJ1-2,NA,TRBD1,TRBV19,TGTGCCAGTAGTATACCCGGGACAGGGCCCTATGGCTACACCTTC,CASSIPGTGPYGYTF
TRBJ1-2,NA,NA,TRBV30,TGTGCCTGGAGTGTAACGGGGGTTGGAGGCTACACCTTC,CAWSVTGVGGYTF
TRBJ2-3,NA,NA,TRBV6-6,TGTGCCAGCAGTTACGAGGCGGGGACCACAGATACGCAGTATTTT,CASSYEAGTTDTQYF
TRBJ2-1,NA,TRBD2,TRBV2,TGTGCCAGCAGTGAATTAGCGGGGGGGCCGAATGAGCAGTTCTTC,CASSELAGGPNEQFF
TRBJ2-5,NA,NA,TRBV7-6,TGTGCCAGCAGCTCCAGGGTCGACTCTCAAGAGACCCAGTACTTC,CASSSRVDSQETQYF
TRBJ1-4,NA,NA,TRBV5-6,TGTGCCAGCAGCTTCGGGATCGCGACAACTAATGAAAAACTGTTTTTT,CASSFGIATTNEKLFF
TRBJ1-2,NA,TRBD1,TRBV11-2,TGTGCCAGCAGGGAGACAGGGGCAACACATGGCTACACCTTC,CASRETGATHGYTF
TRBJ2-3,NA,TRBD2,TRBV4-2,TGTGCCAGCAGCCCCCGACTAGCGGGGGGGTTGGCTTCTAGCACAGATACGCAGTATTTT,CASSPRLAGGLASSTDTQYF
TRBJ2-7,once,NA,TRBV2,TGTGCCAGCACCAGGGCTTACGAGCAGTACTTC,CASTRAYEQYF
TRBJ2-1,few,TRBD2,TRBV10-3,TGTGCCATCAGAACTAGCGGGGGGAGGGATGAGCAGTTCTTC,CAIRTSGGRDEQFF
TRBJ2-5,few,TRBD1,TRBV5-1,TGCGCCAGCAGCTTGGTTCCGGGGACAGGCAAACAAGAGACCCAGTACTTC,CASSLVPGTGKQETQYF
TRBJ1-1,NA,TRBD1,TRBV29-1,TGCAGCGTTGGAAGACAGGGGAGGTCTGAAGCTTTCTTT,CSVGRQGRSEAFF
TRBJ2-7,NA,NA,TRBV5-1,TGCGCCAGCAGCTTGACAGGTTACGAGCAGTACTTC,CASSLTGYEQYF
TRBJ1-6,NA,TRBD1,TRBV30,TGTGCCTGGAGTGTAGACAGGGCTAATTCACCCCTCCACTTT,CAWSVDRANSPLHF
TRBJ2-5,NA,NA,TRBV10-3,TGTGCCATCAGGGACGGACTGCAAGGGGAGACCCAGTACTTC,CAIRDGLQGETQYF
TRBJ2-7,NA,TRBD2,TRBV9,TGTGCCAGCAGCGTAGGGCTAGCGGGCTCCTACGAGCAGTACTTC,CASSVGLAGSYEQYF
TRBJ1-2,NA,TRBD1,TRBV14,TGTGCCAGCAGCCAAGTCTGGACAGGGGGTGATGGCTACACCTTC,CASSQVWTGGDGYTF
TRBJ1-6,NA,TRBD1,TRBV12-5,TGTGCTAGTGGTTTGGAGGTGGGACAGCCCGCCCACTTT,CASGLEVGQPAHF
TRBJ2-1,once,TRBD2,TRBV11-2,TGTGCCAGCAGCTTAGTGCGGGGGGACCACAATGAGCAGTTCTTC,CASSLVRGDHNEQFF
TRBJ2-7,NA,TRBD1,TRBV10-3,TGTGCCATCAGGGGCGGACAGGGGTCCTACGAGCAGTACTTC,CAIRGGQGSYEQYF
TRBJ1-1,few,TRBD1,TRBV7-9,TGTGCCAGCAGCTTCCCCGGACAGGGAGGAGGCGCTGAAGCTTTCTTT,CASSFPGQGGGAEAFF
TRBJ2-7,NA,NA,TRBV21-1,TGTGCCAGCAGCAAATCGGGGGGCGCAGGCTACGAGCAGTACTTC,CASSKSGGAGYEQYF
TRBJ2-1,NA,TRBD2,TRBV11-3,TGTGCCAGCAGCTTGTTCCTAGCGGGGGGGCGCGAAAATGAGCAGTTCTTC,CASSLFLAGGRENEQFF
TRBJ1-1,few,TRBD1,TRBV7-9,TGTGCCAGCAGCGTATCGGACAGGGCCGCTTTCTTT,CASSVSDRAAFF
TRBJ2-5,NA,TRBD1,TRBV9,TGTGCCAGCAGCGTAGAGGGGCAGGGGGAAGAGACCCAGTACTTC,CASSVEGQGEETQYF
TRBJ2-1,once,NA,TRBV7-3,TGTGCCAGCAGCTACAGGGACAATGAGCAGTTCTTC,CASSYRDNEQFF
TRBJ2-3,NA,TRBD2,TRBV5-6,TGTGCCAGCAGCTTGGGGTCTAGCGGTCGGAGTACAGATACGCAGTATTTT,CASSLGSSGRSTDTQYF
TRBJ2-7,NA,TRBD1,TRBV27,TGTGCCAGCAGTCAGGACAGGGCGGGGTTCTACGAGCAGTACTTC,CASSQDRAGFYEQYF
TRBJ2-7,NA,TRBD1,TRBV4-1,TGCGCCAGCAGCCGAACCCCGGGACAGGGACACGAGCAGTACTTC,CASSRTPGQGHEQYF
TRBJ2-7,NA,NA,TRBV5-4,TGTGCCAGCAGCGGGTTGGGGGGGGCGGCCTACGAGCAGTACTTC,CASSGLGGAAYEQYF
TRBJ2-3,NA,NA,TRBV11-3,TGTGCCAGCAGCTTAGGGGTTAGCGGACCCACAGATACGCAGTATTTT,CASSLGVSGPTDTQYF
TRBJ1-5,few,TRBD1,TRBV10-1,TGCGCCAGCAGTGAGGAAGCCGACAGGGTAAGCAATCAGCCCCAGCATTTT,CASSEEADRVSNQPQHF
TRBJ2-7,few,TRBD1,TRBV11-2,TGTGCCAGCAGCTTCGACAGGGGTTTGAGCTACGAGCAGTACTTC,CASSFDRGLSYEQYF
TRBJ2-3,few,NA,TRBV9,TGTGCCAGCAGCGTACGGGGATGGGGCACAGATACGCAGTATTTT,CASSVRGWGTDTQYF
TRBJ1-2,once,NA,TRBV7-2,TGTGCCAGCAGCCGTACAGGGTACGGCTACACCTTC,CASSRTGYGYTF